The clone carrying this T cell receptor beta chain occurred a few times. These data belong to a study of T-cell memory formation after mild COVID-19. TCRdb used MiXCR to reprocess the 5' RACE reads, holding one entry per CDR3 protein. The sample has approximately 340,000 distinct CDR3 sequences; 10% to 15% are singletons. The CDR3 covers 14 residues. Between the trimmed V and J ends, which lost 5 bases and 6 bases, there was a span of 14 bases. Germline values: CDR1 SGHTA, CDR2 FQGNSA. The clonotype was recovered from a man aged 18 to 35 who had mild COVID-19 (a few samples of this study predate the infection). Cell type and time point are not known. V usage is TRBV7-2 and J usage is TRBJ2-1, with D perhaps assigned TRBD1 or TRBD2 (5 bases each). Sequenced material: PBMCs or a T cell subset sorted from them (not recorded which). The CDR3, as DNA: TGTGCCAGCAGCCGGTCCGGGACGGGCAATGAGCAGTTCTTC. Translating gives CASSRSGTGNEQFF.